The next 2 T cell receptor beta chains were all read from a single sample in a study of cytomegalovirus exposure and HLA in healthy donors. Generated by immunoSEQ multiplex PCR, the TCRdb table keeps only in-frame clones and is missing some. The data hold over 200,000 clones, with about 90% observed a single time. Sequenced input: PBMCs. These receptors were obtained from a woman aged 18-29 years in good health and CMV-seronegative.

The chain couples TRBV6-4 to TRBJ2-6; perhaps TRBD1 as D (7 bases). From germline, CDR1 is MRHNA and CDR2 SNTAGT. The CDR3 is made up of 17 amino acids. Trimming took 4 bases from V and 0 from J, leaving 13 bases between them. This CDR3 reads CASSGGDSPSGANVLTF. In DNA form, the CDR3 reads TGTGCCAGCAGTGGCGGGGACAGCCCCTCTGGGGCCAACGTCCTGACTTTC.

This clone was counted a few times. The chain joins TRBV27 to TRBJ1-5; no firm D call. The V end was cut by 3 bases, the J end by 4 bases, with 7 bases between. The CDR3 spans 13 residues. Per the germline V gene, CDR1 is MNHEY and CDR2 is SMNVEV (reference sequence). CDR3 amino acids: CASSFSMNQPQHF. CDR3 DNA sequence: TGTGCCAGCAGTTTTAGTATGAATCAGCCCCAGCATTTT.